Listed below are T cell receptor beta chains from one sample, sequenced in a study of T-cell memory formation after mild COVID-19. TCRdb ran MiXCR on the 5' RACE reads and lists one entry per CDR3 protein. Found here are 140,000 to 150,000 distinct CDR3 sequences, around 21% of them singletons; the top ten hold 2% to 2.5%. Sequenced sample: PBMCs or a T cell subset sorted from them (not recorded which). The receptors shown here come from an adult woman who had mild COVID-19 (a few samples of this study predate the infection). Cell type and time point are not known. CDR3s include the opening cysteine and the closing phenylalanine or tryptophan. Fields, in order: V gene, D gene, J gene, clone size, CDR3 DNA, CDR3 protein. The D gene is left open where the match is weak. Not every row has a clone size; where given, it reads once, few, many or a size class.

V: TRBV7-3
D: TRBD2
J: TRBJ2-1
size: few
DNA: TGTGCCAGCAGCCCAGCGGGGGGGCCAGGTGAGCAGTTCTTC
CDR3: CASSPAGGPGEQFF

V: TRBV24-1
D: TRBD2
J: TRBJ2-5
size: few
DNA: TGTGCCACCAGTGACTTCGGACTAGCGGGAGTACGAGAGACCCAGTACTTC
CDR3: CATSDFGLAGVRETQYF

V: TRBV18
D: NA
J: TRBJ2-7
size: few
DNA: TGTGCCAGCTCACAAGGGCCCCTCCTCCACGAGCAGTACTTC
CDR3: CASSQGPLLHEQYF

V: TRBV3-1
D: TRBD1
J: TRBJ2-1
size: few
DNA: TGTGCCAGCAGCCAAGGAACAGGGGCAGTAGGGTTCTTC
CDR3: CASSQGTGAVGFF

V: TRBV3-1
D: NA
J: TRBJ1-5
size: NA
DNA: TGTGCCGGCAGCTCCCACGCTCATGTCGATCAGCCCCAGCATTTT
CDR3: CAGSSHAHVDQPQHF

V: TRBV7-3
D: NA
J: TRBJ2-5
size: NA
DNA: TGTGCCAGCAGTCAGGGACTCTACAATCAAGAGACCCAGTACTTC
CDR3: CASSQGLYNQETQYF

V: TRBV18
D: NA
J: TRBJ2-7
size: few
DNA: TGTGCCAGCTCACCACCGGGGGACCACGAGCAGTACTTC
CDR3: CASSPPGDHEQYF

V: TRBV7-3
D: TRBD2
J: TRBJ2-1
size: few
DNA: TGTGCCAGCAGACTAGCGGGAGGGGAGCAGTTCTTC
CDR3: CASRLAGGEQFF

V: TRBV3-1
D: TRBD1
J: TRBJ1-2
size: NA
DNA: TGTGCCAGCAGCCCCGGGACAGGGGGGCCTAACTATGGCTACACCTTC
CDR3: CASSPGTGGPNYGYTF

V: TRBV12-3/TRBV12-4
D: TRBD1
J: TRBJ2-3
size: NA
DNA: TGTGCCAGCAGTTCCGGGACAGGGGGCCTAGATACGCAGTATTTT
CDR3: CASSSGTGGLDTQYF

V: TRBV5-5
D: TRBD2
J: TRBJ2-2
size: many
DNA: TGTGCCAGCAGCTACTTAGCGGGAGGTCGGGAGCTGTTTTTT
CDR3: CASSYLAGGRELFF

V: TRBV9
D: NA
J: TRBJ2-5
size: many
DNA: TGTGCCAGCAGCCTCGGGACGGTTACGGGGGAGACCCAGTACTTC
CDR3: CASSLGTVTGETQYF

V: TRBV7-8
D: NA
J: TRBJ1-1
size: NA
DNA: TGTGCCAGCAGCTTTAGGGTTTCATCTGAAGCTTTCTTT
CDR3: CASSFRVSSEAFF

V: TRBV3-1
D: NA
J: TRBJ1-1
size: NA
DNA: TGTGCCAGCAGCCTTTTAAAGGGGGGCACTGAAGCTTTCTTT
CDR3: CASSLLKGGTEAFF

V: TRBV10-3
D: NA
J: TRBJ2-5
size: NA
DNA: TGTGCCATCGGAGACCGAGAGACCCAGTACTTC
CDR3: CAIGDRETQYF

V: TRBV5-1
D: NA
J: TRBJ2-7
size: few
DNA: TGCGCCAGCAGCTTGGTGGGGTTGAACGAGCAGTACTTC
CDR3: CASSLVGLNEQYF

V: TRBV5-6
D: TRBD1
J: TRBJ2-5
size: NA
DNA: TGTGCCAGCAGCTCACAGGGGGTCGAGACCCAGTACTTC
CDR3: CASSSQGVETQYF

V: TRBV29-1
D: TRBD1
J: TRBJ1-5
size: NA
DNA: TGCAGCGTCGCCGGGACAGTCCGTAGCAATCAGCCCCAGCATTTT
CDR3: CSVAGTVRSNQPQHF

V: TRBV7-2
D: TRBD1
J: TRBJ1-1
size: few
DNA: TGTGCCAGCAGCTTAAGGGCAACAGGGGTGGACGACACTGAAGCTTTCTTT
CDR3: CASSLRATGVDDTEAFF

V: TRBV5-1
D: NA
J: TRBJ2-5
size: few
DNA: TGCGCCAGCAGCTCGTCCCGGGAGGAGACCCAGTACTTC
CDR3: CASSSSREETQYF

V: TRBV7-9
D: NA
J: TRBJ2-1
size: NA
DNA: TGTGCCAGCAGCTTAGTTACTATAGAGCAGTTCTTC
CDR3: CASSLVTIEQFF

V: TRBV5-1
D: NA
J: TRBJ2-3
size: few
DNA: TGCGCCAGCAGTTCCGGGACCGGCACAGATACGCAGTATTTT
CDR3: CASSSGTGTDTQYF

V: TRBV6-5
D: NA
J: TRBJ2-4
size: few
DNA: TGTGCCAGCAGTGAAAACAGGAGGTCAAAAAACATTCAGTACTTC
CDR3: CASSENRRSKNIQYF

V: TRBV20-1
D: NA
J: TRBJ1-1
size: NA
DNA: TGCAGTGTCGTTAAGGGACGCATGAACACTGAAGCTTTCTTT
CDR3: CSVVKGRMNTEAFF

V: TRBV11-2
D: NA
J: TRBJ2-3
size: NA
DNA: TGTGCCAGCAGCTTAGATCAGGCGGGGCGCACAGATACGCAGTATTTT
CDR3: CASSLDQAGRTDTQYF

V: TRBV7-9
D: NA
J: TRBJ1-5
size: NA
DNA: TGTGCCAGCAGCTTAGCGGGGACACCAGATCAGCCCCAGCATTTT
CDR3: CASSLAGTPDQPQHF

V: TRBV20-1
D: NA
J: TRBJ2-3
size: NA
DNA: TGCAGTGCCATTCTAGGAGATACGCAGTATTTT
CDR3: CSAILGDTQYF

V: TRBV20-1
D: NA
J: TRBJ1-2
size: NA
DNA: TGCAGTGCTACCAGGGGAGCCGGCTATGGCTACACCTTC
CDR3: CSATRGAGYGYTF

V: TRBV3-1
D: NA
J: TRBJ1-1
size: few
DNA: TGTGCCAGCAGCCTATTGGAGGGAGAAGCTTTCTTT
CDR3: CASSLLEGEAFF

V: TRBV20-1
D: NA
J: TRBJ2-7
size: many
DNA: TGCAGTGCTAGCCGGTCTGATCCGGAGTCTAGAGACGAGCAGTACTTC
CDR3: CSASRSDPESRDEQYF

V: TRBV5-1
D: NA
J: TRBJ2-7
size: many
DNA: TGCGCCAGCAGCAGGGTCGGGTCCTACGAGCAGTACTTC
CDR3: CASSRVGSYEQYF

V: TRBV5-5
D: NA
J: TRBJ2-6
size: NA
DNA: TGTGCCAGCAGCTTGGTGACAGCTGGGGCCAACGTCCTGACTTTC
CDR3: CASSLVTAGANVLTF

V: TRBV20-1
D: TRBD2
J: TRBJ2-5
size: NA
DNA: TGCAGTGCTAGAGATCTACGGGGTAGCGGGGGGGCCGAGACCCAGTACTTC
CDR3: CSARDLRGSGGAETQYF

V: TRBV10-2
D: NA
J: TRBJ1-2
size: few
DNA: TGCGCCAGCAGTGTGGCAGCCAGATATGGCTACACCTTC
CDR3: CASSVAARYGYTF

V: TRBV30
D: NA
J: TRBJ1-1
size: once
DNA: TGTGCCTGGAGTGTACCCGCAAGATTT
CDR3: CAWSVPARF

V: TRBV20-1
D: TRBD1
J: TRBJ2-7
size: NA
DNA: TGCAGTGCTAGAGCCCAGGGGGTGGGCGGCTACGAGCAGTACTTC
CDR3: CSARAQGVGGYEQYF

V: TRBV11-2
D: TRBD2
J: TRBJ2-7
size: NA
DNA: TGTGCCAGCAGCGCCGGACTAGCGGGGAACGAGCAGTACTTC
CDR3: CASSAGLAGNEQYF

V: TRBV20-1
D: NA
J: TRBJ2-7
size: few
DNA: TGCAGTGCTAGGGCGCTGGTTGGAGGCCTGCCCTACGAGCAGTACTTC
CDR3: CSARALVGGLPYEQYF

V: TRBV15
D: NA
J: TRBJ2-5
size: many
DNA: TGTGCCACCAGCAGAGATCGGGCGCTGCCCTCAGAGACCCAGTACTTC
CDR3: CATSRDRALPSETQYF

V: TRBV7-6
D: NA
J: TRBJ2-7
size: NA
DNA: TGTGCCAGCAGCCTGGGAATAGCGGCCGCAACTTACGAGCAGTACTTC
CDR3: CASSLGIAAATYEQYF

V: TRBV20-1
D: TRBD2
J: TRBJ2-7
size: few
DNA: TGCAGTGCTAGACCGGGGGGGCCCCTCGAGCAGTACTTC
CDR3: CSARPGGPLEQYF

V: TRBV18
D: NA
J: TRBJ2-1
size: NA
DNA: TGTGCCAGCTCCCCATTAAATGGCCTGGATGAGCAGTTCTTC
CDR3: CASSPLNGLDEQFF

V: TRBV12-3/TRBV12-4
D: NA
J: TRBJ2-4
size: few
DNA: TGTGCCAGCAGCACGGGGGCAGACATTCAGTACTTC
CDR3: CASSTGADIQYF

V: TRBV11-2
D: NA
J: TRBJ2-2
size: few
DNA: TGTGCCAGCAGCTTAGATGCCGCGGCCGGGGAGCTGTTTTTT
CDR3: CASSLDAAAGELFF

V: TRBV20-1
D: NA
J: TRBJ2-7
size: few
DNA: TGCAGTGCTCCCCTCAGGGCCTACGAGCAGTACTTC
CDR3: CSAPLRAYEQYF

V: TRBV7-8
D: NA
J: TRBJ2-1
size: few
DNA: TGTGCCAGCAGCTTAGCGCGAAAAGCGGCCAGGGCCCTGTACAATGAGCAGTTCTTC
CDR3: CASSLARKAARALYNEQFF

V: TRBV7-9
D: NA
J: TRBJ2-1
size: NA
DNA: TGTGCCAGCAGCTCCCAGAGGAATGAGCAGTTCTTC
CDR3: CASSSQRNEQFF

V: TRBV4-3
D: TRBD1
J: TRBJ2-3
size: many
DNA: TGCGCCAGCAGCCAGGAAAGAACAGGGGGAGTCGATACGCAGTATTTT
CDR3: CASSQERTGGVDTQYF

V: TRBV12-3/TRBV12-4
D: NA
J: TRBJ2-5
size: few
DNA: TGTGCCAGCAGCCCCGGACGACTAGGCCAAGAGACCCAGTACTTC
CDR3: CASSPGRLGQETQYF

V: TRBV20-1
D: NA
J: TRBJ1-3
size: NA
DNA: TGCAGTGCTAGTAGGGGAAACGGAAACACCATATATTTT
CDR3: CSASRGNGNTIYF

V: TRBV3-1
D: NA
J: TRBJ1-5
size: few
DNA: TGTGCCAGCAGCCAGACCTATAGCAATCAGCCCCAGCATTTT
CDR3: CASSQTYSNQPQHF

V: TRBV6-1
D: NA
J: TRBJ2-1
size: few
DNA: TGTGCCAGCAGCACCGCTAAGCGAGGGGGGCTACGGCACAATGAGCAGTTCTTC
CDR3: CASSTAKRGGLRHNEQFF